A selection of T cell receptor beta chains follows, all from one sample in a study of cytomegalovirus exposure and HLA in healthy donors. Libraries were prepared by immunoSEQ multiplex PCR; TCRdb keeps only in-frame clonotypes and omits some of them. Among a few hundred thousand clones listed, approximately 80% were seen once. The material sequenced was PBMCs. The receptors stem from a man in his thirties or forties in good health and CMV-seronegative. CDR3s include the opening cysteine and the closing phenylalanine or tryptophan. Each record gives: J gene, V gene, clone size, CDR3 protein. The size entry is marked missing in some rows and otherwise reads once, few, many or a size class.

TRBJ1-6 | TRBV29-1 | - | CSVADPGSPLHF
TRBJ1-4 | TRBV5-6 | few | CASSWGVGELFF
TRBJ2-7 | TRBV10-2 | - | CASSETSYEQYF
TRBJ1-1 | TRBV6-5 | - | CASRSRGLRTEAFF
TRBJ2-7 | TRBV6-6 | - | CASSSVAVYEQYF
TRBJ2-7 | TRBV7-9 | - | CASRREGSYEQYF
TRBJ1-2 | TRBV6-1 | once | CASWKRGGNSYGYTF
TRBJ1-1 | TRBV10-3 | - | CAISVEPREGEAEAFF
TRBJ2-7 | TRBV7-9 | - | CASSSPSLPYEQYF
TRBJ1-1 | TRBV7-8 | - | CASSLAMGQVNTEAFF
TRBJ2-6 | TRBV29-1 | once | CSVEDQGQAIIGASVLTF
TRBJ2-3 | TRBV5-1 | - | CASSDFNTDTQYF
TRBJ2-7 | TRBV5-1 | - | CASSLRQSSYEQYF
TRBJ1-2 | TRBV25-1 | once | CASSEGAGPYYGYTF
TRBJ2-5 | TRBV28 | - | CASSDEQGFRTQYF
TRBJ2-5 | TRBV28 | few | CASRTSWAETQYF
TRBJ2-5 | TRBV6-1 | - | CASSTSEETQYF
TRBJ2-5 | TRBV5-6 | - | CASSLQASRRGRETQYF
TRBJ1-6 | TRBV7-9 | once | CASRETGTRNSPLHF
TRBJ1-1 | TRBV6-5 | - | CASSYSSERGEAFF
TRBJ1-1 | TRBV4-1 | - | CASSPVIAGLRTEAFF
TRBJ1-2 | TRBV6-5 | - | CASRGRDRGWHGYTF
TRBJ2-7 | TRBV6-5 | - | CASGSIQRRYF
TRBJ2-6 | TRBV11-1 | - | CASSSGRPSGASVLTF
TRBJ2-7 | TRBV2 | - | CASSEVMVTAGEQYF
TRBJ1-5 | TRBV2 | - | CASSENISNQPQHF